Following are 16 T cell receptor beta chains from one sample sequenced in a study of cytomegalovirus exposure and HLA in healthy donors. PCR primers comprised 60 Vbeta and 13 Jbeta primers. Assay used: immunoSEQ multiplex PCR; TCRdb lists only in-frame clones, some missing. The repertoire has some 190,000 clones, over 65% of them found once; the top ten carry approximately 1.4%. The sample consisted of PBMCs. The source is a man aged 18 to 35 in good health and CMV-seronegative.

The genes are TRBV19 and TRBJ1-2, with TRBD1 matching over 7 bases. The CDR3 runs 14 residues. Germline CDR1 LNHDA, CDR2 SQIVND (reference sequence). With 6 bases clipped from V and 2 bases from J, the junction kept 6 bases outside the gene matches. The CDR3, as DNA: TGTGCCAGTAGCCCCCGACAGGGAAACTATGGCTACACCTTC. This gives the protein CASSPRQGNYGYTF.

V is TRBV29-1 and J is TRBJ2-1, with TRBD1 matching 7 bases. The CDR3 covers 12 residues. The germline V gene has CDR1 SQVTM and CDR2 ANQGSEA. J was trimmed by 10 bases and V by 7 bases; bases with no gene match: 10. The CDR3: CSANPTGSEQFF. The CDR3 DNA sequence: TGCAGCGCCAATCCGACAGGGTCCGAGCAGTTCTTC.

J is TRBJ2-1 and V is TRBV10-3, with D hard to call. Looked up from germline, CDR1 is ENHRY and CDR2 is SYGVKD. The V gene lost 3 bases and the J gene lost 4 bases, with 28 bases spanning the gap. This CDR3 has 20 residues. The CDR3 sequence: CAISESVLARARSQYNEQFF. Written as DNA, the CDR3 is TGTGCCATCAGTGAATCTGTCCTCGCGCGAGCCCGGAGTCAGTACAATGAGCAGTTCTTC.

The chain couples TRBV7-2 to TRBJ2-2; 9 bases map to TRBD1. The ends lost 7 bases at V and 6 bases at J; junction bases unmatched: 3. CDR1 SGHTA and CDR2 FQGNSA come from the germline V gene. This CDR3 is 13 amino acids long. CDR3 in amino acids: CASNRQGAGELFF. Here the CDR3 DNA reads TGTGCCAGCAACCGACAGGGGGCCGGGGAGCTGTTTTTT.

The chain has TRBV5-4 and TRBJ1-1; TRBD1 aligns across 9 bases. Germline lookup yields CDR1 SGHNT and CDR2 YYREEE (reference sequence). The CDR3 runs to 17 residues. The J segment lost 3 bases and the V segment lost 0 bases, leaving 9 bases of the junction unmatched. The CDR3 spells CASSLGTGTGFYTEAFF. The DNA of the CDR3 is TGTGCCAGCAGCTTGGGTACCGGGACAGGGTTCTACACTGAAGCTTTCTTT.

For this clone: Other DNA sequences in the sample encode the same CDR3. CDR3 DNA: TGTGCCAGCAGCTTCCGGGACAGGGCATACAATGAGCAGTTCTTC. Its translation is CASSFRDRAYNEQFF. The rearrangement uses TRBV13 and TRBJ2-1, with TRBD1 matching 9 bases. With 3 bases clipped from V and 4 bases from J, the junction kept 4 bases outside the gene matches. From germline, CDR1 is PRHDT and CDR2 FYEKMQ (reference sequence). The CDR3 has 15 residues.

The chain couples TRBV2 to TRBJ1-5, with a weak D call TRBD1 (6 bases). Germline CDR1 reads SNHLY; CDR2 reads FYNNEI. Trimming stripped 0 bases from V and 3 bases from J, with 12 bases between. The CDR3 is 16 residues long. This CDR3 reads CASSEALYRANQPQHF. CDR3 bases: TGTGCCAGCAGTGAAGCACTTTACAGGGCCAATCAGCCCCAGCATTTT. The entire variable domain, with the rest obtained from reference TRBV2 and TRBJ1-5, is as follows: EPEVTQTPSHQVTQMGQEVILRCVPISNHLYFYWYRQILGQKVEFLVSFYNNEISEKSEIFDDQFSVERPDGSNFTLKIRSTKLEDSAMYFCASSEALYRANQPQHFGDGTRLSIL.

The chain recombines TRBV23-1 with TRBJ1-3, with D possibly matching TRBD1 (5 bases). TRBV23-1 is labeled an ORF, and its function is uncertain. Deletions cut 2 bases from V and 0 bases from J, with 14 bases between. CDR3 length equals 17 residues. The CDR3 loop is CASSQPPTGTSGNTIYF. The CDR3 DNA is TGCGCCAGCAGTCAACCCCCTACAGGAACCTCTGGAAACACCATATATTTT.

The chain recombines TRBV11-2 with TRBJ2-3, with 12 bases that match TRBD2. This CDR3 contains 17 residues. Looked up from germline, CDR1 is SGHAT and CDR2 is FQNNGV. V lost 5 bases and J lost 3; bases outside the gene matches: 9. CDR3 nucleotide sequence: TGTGCCAGCAGCCCCTCTCTAGCGGGGGGGCGGACAGATACGCAGTATTTT. Amino acid sequence: CASSPSLAGGRTDTQYF.

This chain joins TRBV5-1 and TRBJ2-7; 9 nucleotides align to TRBD1. The J segment lost 5 bases and the V segment lost 2 bases, leaving 5 bases of the junction unmatched. The CDR3 has 14 residues. Germline V gives CDR1 SGHRS, CDR2 YFSETQ. CDR3 region: CASSLHRGRNEQYF. The CDR3 region has the DNA TGCGCCAGCAGCTTACACAGGGGGCGGAACGAGCAGTACTTC.

The V gene is TRBV4-3, the J gene TRBJ1-2, with TRBD1 identical over 7 bases. Unmatched junction bases numbered 9, after V lost 1 base and J lost 4 bases. CDR1 LGHNA and CDR2 YSLEER come from the germline V gene. The CDR3 covers 16 residues. CDR3 sequence reads: CASSQARGAGGYGYTF. As DNA, the CDR3 is TGCGCCAGCAGCCAAGCCCGGGGAGCAGGGGGCTATGGCTACACCTTC.

V gene TRBV4-3 combines with J gene TRBJ2-1; D is possibly TRBD1 (7 bases). V lost 0 bases and J lost 2, with 17 bases in between. Germline-derived CDR1 and CDR2 are LGHNA and YSLEER. This CDR3 region has 18 residues. The DNA of the CDR3 is TGCGCCAGCAGCCAAGATCTCGGCGCAGGGGGGACCTACAATGAGCAGTTCTTC. This gives the protein CASSQDLGAGGTYNEQFF.

V gene TRBV4-2 combines with J gene TRBJ1-4, with a possible D match to TRBD1 (6 bases). V lost 0 bases and J 6 bases, leaving 14 bases between the germline ends. Germline CDR1 reads LGHNA; CDR2 reads YNFKEQ. The CDR3 loop spans 16 amino acids. Here the CDR3 reads CASSQEQDREYEKLFF. In DNA, the CDR3 is TGTGCCAGCAGCCAAGAGCAGGACAGAGAGTATGAAAAACTGTTTTTT.

This chain uses TRBV7-2 with TRBJ1-5; no reliable D call. The V and J ends lost 1 base and 0 bases respectively, with 7 bases between them. CDR1 is SGHTA, CDR2 FQGNSA, per germline. The CDR3 contains 15 residues. CDR3 sequence reads: CASSLGQYSNQPQHF. The CDR3 DNA sequence: TGTGCCAGCAGCTTAGGCCAGTATAGCAATCAGCCCCAGCATTTT.

J is TRBJ2-5 and V is TRBV5-1; weak D call: TRBD2 (7 bases). The CDR3 runs to 15 residues. From germline, CDR1 is SGHRS and CDR2 YFSETQ. Trimming stripped 4 bases from V and 5 bases from J, with 18 bases between. The CDR3 region is CASSGGAGALETQYF. CDR3 coding DNA: TGCGCCAGCAGCGGGGGGGCAGGGGCGCTGGAGACCCAGTACTTC. Full variable domain (remainder filled in from reference TRBV5-1 and TRBJ2-5): KAGVTQTPRYLIKTRGQQVTLSCSPISGHRSVSWYQQTPGQGLQFLFEYFSETQRNKGNFPGRFSGRQFSNSRSEMNVSTLELGDSALYLCASSGGAGALETQYFGPGTRLLVL.

This clone has a handful of counts. J is TRBJ2-1 and V is TRBV29-1, with 7 nucleotides matching TRBD2. CDR1 and CDR2 (germline): SQVTM, ANQGSEA. V shed 4 bases and J 6 bases; nucleotides not matched to a gene: 9. This CDR3 is built from 14 residues. CDR3 coding DNA: TGCAGCGTTGCCAAGGTGGGAGGGACCAATGAGCAGTTCTTC. Translating it yields CSVAKVGGTNEQFF.